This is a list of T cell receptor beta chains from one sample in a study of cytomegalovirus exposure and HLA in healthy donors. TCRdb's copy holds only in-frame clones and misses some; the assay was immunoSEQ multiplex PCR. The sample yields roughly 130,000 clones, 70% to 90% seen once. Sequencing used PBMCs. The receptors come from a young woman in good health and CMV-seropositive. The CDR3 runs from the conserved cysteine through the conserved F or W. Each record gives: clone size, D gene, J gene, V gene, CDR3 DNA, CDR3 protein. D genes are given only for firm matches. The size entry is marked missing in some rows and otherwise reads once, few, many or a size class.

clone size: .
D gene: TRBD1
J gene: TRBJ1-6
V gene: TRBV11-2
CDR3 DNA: TGTGCCAGCAGCTCGTACAGGGGGCGAAAAGGATCACCCCTCCACTTT
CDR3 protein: CASSSYRGRKGSPLHF

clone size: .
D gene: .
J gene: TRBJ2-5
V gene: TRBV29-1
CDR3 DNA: TGCAGCGTTGATGGCCCCAGGGGGGCCCAGTACTTC
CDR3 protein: CSVDGPRGAQYF

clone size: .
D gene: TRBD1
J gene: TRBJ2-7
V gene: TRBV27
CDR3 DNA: TGTGCCAGCAGTTTATCCGGGACAGTAAGATTCGAGCAGTACTTC
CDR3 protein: CASSLSGTVRFEQYF

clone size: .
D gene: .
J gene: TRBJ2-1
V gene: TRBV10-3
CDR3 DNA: TGTGCCATCAGTGAGTCGAGCGGTAAGCAGTTCTTC
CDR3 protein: CAISESSGKQFF

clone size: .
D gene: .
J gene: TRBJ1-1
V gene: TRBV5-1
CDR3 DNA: TGCGCCAGCAGCCGGGACACCTTGAACACTGAAGCTTTCTTT
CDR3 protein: CASSRDTLNTEAFF

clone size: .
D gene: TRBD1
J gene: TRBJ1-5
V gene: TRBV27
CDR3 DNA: TGTGCCAGCAGTTTAGACAGGGTGGGTCAGCCCCAGCATTTT
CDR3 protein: CASSLDRVGQPQHF

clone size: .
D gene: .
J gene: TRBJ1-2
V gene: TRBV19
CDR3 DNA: TGTGCCAGTAGTATAGATCTATGGCAGGGCCCTAGATGGGGCTACACCTTC
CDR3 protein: CASSIDLWQGPRWGYTF

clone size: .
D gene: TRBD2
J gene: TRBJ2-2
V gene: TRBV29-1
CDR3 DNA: TGCAGCGTTGAAACAGCGGGGGCGAACACCGGGGAGCTGTTTTTT
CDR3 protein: CSVETAGANTGELFF

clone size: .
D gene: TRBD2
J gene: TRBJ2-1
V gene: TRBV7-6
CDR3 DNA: TGTGCCAGCAGCTTAGGAATGGACGGGGGGGAGTTCTTC
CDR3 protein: CASSLGMDGGEFF

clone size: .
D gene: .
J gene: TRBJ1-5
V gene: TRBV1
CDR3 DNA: TGCACCAGCAGCCAATCGTCCCACCGAGGACAGGACTATCTAGCAAATCAGCCCCAGCATTTT
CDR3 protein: CTSSQSSHRGQDYLANQPQHF

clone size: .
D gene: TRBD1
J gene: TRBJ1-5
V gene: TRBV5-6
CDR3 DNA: TGTGCCAGCAGCTTCTACAGGGGAATTCAGCCCCAGCATTTT
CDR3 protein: CASSFYRGIQPQHF

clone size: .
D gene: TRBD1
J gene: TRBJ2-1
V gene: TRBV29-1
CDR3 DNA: TGCAGCGTCCTCACAGGGGCAAGCTCCTACAATGAGCAGTTCTTC
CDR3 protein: CSVLTGASSYNEQFF

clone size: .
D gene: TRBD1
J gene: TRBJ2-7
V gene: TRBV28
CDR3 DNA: TGTGCCAGCAGTCCGGGACAGGGCCTCTACGAGCAGTACTTC
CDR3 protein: CASSPGQGLYEQYF

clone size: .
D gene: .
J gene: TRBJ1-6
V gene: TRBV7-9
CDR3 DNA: TGTGCCAGCACCACGACGGGGTACGGTTCACCCCTCCACTTT
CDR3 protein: CASTTTGYGSPLHF

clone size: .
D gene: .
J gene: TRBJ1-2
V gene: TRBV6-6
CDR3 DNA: TGTGCCAGCACCACAGACCCAGGGCTCCACTATGGCTACACCTTC
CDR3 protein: CASTTDPGLHYGYTF

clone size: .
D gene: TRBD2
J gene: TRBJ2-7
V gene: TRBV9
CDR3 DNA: TGTGCCAGCAGCGTAGGTAGCGGGAGCGCACACGAGCAGTACTTC
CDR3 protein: CASSVGSGSAHEQYF

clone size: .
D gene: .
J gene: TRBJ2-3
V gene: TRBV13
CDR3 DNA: TGTGCCAGCAGCGTTCAGCGGCCAGATACGCAGTATTTT
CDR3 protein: CASSVQRPDTQYF

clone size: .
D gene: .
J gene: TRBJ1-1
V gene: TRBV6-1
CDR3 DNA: TGTGCCAGTAGCTCAAACTCGGGGTTT
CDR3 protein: CASSSNSGF

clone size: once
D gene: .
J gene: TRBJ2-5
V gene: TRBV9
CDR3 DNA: TGTGCCAGCAGCGTAGGGGTAGGTCTAGTTTTGGAGACCCAGTACTTC
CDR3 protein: CASSVGVGLVLETQYF

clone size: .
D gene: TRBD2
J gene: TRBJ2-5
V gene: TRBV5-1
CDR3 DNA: TGCGCCAGCAGCCGATGGACTAGCCAAGAGACCCAGTACTTC
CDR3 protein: CASSRWTSQETQYF

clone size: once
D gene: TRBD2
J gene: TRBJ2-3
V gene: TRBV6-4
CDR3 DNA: TGTGCCAGCAGTATGGGACTAGCGGGGGGGATAGCAGATACGCAGTATTTT
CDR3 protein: CASSMGLAGGIADTQYF

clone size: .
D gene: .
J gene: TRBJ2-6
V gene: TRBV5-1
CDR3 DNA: TGCGCCAGCAGCTTGAGGGGTGTCTCTGGGGCCAACGTCCTGACTTTC
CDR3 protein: CASSLRGVSGANVLTF

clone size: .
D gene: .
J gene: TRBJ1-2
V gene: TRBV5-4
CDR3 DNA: TGTGCCAGCCGCACTGCGGGGAACTATGGCTACACCTTC
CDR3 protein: CASRTAGNYGYTF

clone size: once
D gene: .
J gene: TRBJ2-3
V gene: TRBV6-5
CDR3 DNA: TGTGCCAGCAGTTATTTACTAGACCCCACAGATACGCAGTATTTT
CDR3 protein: CASSYLLDPTDTQYF

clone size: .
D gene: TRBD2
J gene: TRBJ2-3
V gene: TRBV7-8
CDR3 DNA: TGTGCCAGCAGCGTCCGCGCTAGCGGGATGACAGATACGCAGTATTTT
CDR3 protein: CASSVRASGMTDTQYF

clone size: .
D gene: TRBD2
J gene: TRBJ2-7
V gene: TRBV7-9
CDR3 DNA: TGTGCCAGCAGCTCGGGACTAGGCTACGAGCAGTACTTC
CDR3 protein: CASSSGLGYEQYF

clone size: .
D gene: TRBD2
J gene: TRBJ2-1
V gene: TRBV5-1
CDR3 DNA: TGCGCCAGCAGCTCCCAATCTAGCGGGACCTACAATGAGCAGTTCTTC
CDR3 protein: CASSSQSSGTYNEQFF

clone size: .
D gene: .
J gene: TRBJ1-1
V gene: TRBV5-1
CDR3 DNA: TGCGCCAGCGAGGAGGGCCTTGACAACACTGAAGCTTTCTTT
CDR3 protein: CASEEGLDNTEAFF

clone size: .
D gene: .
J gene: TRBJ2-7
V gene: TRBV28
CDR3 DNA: TGTGCCAGCAGTAGGGGGGGGGTTCCGTTTTTGTCCTACGAGCAGTACTTC
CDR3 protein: CASSRGGVPFLSYEQYF

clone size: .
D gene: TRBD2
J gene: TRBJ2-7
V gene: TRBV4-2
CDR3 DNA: TGTGCCAGCAGCCCCTCGCGGGGGGCGCCCGAGCAGTACTTC
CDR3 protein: CASSPSRGAPEQYF

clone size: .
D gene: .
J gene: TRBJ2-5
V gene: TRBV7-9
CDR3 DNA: TGTGCCAGCAGCTCCCGATGGACAGAAGAGACCCAGTACTTC
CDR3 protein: CASSSRWTEETQYF

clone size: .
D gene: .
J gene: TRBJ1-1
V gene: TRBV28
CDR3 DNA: TGTGCCAGCCGTTTGGGGGGGGGAAGTACTGAAGCTTTCTTT
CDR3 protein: CASRLGGGSTEAFF

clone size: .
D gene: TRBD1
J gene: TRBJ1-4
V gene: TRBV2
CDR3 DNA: TGTGCCAGCAGTGCCGACAGGGGGCGGTTAGAAAAACTGTTTTTT
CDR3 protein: CASSADRGRLEKLFF

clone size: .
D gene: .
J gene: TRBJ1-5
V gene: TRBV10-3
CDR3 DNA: TGTGCCATCAGAGGACAGAGCAATCAGCCCCAGCATTTT
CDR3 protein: CAIRGQSNQPQHF

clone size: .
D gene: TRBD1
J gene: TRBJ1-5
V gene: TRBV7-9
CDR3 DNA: TGTGCCAGCAGCTCGACAGGGGGGCGCAATCAGCCCCAGCATTTT
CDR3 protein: CASSSTGGRNQPQHF

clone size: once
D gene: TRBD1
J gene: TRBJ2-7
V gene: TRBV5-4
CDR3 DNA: TGTGCCAGCAGCTTGGGACAGGGAGACGAGCAGTACTTC
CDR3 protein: CASSLGQGDEQYF

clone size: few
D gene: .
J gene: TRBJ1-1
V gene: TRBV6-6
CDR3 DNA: TGTGCCAGCAGTCGCGGGGAACTAAACACTGAAGCTTTCTTT
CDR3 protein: CASSRGELNTEAFF

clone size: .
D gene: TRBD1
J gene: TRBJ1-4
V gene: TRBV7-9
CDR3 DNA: TGTGCCAGCAGCTTAGGGGGACAGGGTAATCGTGAAAAACTGTTTTTT
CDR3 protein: CASSLGGQGNREKLFF

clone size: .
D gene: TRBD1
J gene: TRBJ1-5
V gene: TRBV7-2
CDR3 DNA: TGTGCCAGCAGCCTTGACAGGGATCAGCCCCAGCATTTT
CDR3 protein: CASSLDRDQPQHF

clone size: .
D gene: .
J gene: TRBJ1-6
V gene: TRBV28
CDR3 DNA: TGTGCCAGCCGCCGGGGGGCTGGTTCACCCCTCCACTTT
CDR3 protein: CASRRGAGSPLHF

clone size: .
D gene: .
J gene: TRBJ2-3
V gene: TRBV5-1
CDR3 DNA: TGCGCCAGCAGCTTGAACAGAGATACGCAGTATTTT
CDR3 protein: CASSLNRDTQYF

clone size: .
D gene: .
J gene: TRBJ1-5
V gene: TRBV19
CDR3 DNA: TGTGCCAGTAGTACACTAGGGGGGGGCAATCAGCCCCAGCATTTT
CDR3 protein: CASSTLGGGNQPQHF

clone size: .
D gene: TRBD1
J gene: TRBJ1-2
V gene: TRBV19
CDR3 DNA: TGTGCCAGTAGTATGGGGACAGGCGGTAATTTCGGTGGCTACACCTTC
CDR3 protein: CASSMGTGGNFGGYTF

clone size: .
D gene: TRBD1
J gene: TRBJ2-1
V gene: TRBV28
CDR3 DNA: TGTGCCAGCAGTAGTTACGGGACAGGGGGCGATGAGCAGTTCTTC
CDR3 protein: CASSSYGTGGDEQFF

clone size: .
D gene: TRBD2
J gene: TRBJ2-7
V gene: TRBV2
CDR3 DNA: TGTGCCAGCAGTGCCGGTAGCGGGGGAACTTACGAGCAGTACTTC
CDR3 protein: CASSAGSGGTYEQYF

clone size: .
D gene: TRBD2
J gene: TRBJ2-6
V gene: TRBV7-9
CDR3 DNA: TGTGCCAGCAGCTTAGAGGGCGGGGGTGCCTCTGGGGCCAACGTCCTGACTTTC
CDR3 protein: CASSLEGGGASGANVLTF

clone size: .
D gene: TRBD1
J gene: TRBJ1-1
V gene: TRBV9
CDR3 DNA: TGTGCCAGCAGCATTACCGGGACAGGGGGCACTGAAGCTTTCTTT
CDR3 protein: CASSITGTGGTEAFF